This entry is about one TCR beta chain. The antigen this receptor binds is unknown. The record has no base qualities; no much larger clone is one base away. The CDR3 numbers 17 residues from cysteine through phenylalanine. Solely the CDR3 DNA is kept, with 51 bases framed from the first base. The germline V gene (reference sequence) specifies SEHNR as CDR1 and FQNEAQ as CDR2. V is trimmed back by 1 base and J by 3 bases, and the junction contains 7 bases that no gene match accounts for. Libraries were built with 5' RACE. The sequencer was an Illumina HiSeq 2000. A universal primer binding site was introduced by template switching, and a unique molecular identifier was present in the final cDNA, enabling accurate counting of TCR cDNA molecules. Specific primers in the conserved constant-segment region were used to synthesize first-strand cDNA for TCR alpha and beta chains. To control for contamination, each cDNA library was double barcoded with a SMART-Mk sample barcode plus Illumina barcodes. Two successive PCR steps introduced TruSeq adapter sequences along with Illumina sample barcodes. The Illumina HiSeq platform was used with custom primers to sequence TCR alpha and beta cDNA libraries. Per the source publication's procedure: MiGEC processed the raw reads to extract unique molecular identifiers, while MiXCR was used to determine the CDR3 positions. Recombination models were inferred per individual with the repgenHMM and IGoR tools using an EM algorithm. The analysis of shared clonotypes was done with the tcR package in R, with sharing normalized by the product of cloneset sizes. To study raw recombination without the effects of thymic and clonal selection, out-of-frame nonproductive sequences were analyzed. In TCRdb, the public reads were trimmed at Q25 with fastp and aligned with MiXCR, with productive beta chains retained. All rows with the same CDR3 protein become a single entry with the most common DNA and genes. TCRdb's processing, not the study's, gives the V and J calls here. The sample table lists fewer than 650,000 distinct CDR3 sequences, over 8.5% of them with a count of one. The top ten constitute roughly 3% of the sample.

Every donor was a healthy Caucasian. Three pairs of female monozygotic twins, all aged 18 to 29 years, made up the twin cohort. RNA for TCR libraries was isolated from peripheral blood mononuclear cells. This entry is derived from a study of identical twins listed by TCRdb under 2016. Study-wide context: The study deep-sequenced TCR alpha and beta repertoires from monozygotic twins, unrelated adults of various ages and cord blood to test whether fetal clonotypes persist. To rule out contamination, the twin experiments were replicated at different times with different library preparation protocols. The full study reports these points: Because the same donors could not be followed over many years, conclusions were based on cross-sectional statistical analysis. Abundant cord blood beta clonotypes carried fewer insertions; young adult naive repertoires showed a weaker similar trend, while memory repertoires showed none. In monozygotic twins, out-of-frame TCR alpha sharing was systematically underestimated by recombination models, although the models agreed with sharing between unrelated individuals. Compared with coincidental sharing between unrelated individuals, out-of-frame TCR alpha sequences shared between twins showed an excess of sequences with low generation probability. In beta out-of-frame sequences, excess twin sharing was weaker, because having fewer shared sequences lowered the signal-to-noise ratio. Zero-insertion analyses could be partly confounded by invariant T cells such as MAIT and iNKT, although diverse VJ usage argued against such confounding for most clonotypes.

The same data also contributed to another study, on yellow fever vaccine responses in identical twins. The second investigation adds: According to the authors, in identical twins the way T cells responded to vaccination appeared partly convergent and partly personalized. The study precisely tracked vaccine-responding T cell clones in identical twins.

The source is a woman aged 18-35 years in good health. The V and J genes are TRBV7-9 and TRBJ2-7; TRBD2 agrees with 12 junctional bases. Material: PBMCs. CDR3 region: CASSLGHTSGRNYEQYF. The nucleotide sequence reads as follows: TGTGCCAGCAGCTTAGGCCATACTAGCGGGAGGAACTACGAGCAGTACTTC.